A selection of T cell receptor beta chains follows, all from one sample in a study of blood T cell repertoires in COVID-19. Libraries were prepared by immunoSEQ multiplex PCR; TCRdb keeps only in-frame clonotypes and omits some of them. This sample has around 75,000 clones, with 70% to 90% found just once. What was sequenced was peripheral blood. Receptors were obtained from a human donor in a cohort sampled during active COVID-19. The conserved cysteine and the conserved F or W are not part of the CDR3 here. Size tells how often a clone was seen (once, few, many) or the class of an expanded clone, and some rows leave it out.

V: TRBV6-1; size: -; CDR3: ASSDTGEEQF
V: TRBV6-8; size: -; CDR3: ASSYGPGGPNNEQF
V: TRBV30; size: -; CDR3: AWALGTGAKNIQY
V: TRBV4-1; size: -; CDR3: ASSRTNRDPANIQY
V: TRBV6-2/TRBV6-3; size: -; CDR3: ASSYWGGEQY
V: TRBV4-1; size: few; CDR3: ASSQGGGRNTIY
V: TRBV12-5; size: -; CDR3: ASGLVRNRGRVEAF
V: TRBV6-5; size: -; CDR3: ASSRLASEQY
V: TRBV28; size: -; CDR3: ASRALGGNSYEQY
V: TRBV11-3; size: -; CDR3: ASSLVSVPSSYNEQF
V: TRBV19; size: -; CDR3: ASRNRGVNTGELF
V: TRBV9; size: -; CDR3: ASSVGVETDTQY
V: TRBV4-2; size: -; CDR3: ASSLPELAGSWNTGELF
V: TRBV9; size: once; CDR3: ASSVASGEDTQY
V: TRBV10-3; size: -; CDR3: AISRQGENTEAF
V: TRBV6-2/TRBV6-3; size: -; CDR3: ASSSQGGHYEQY
V: TRBV3-1/TRBV3-2; size: -; CDR3: ASSHGRAGGVEQF
V: TRBV6-2/TRBV6-3; size: once; CDR3: ASSNGQDHTGELF
V: TRBV19; size: -; CDR3: ASSLQGTTSGNTIY
V: TRBV5-4; size: -; CDR3: ASSSFDRDGELF
V: TRBV28; size: -; CDR3: ASRDTSSYEQY
V: TRBV9; size: few; CDR3: ASSVTTSGQETQY
V: TRBV6-5; size: -; CDR3: ASNDRGGGYT
V: TRBV5-4; size: -; CDR3: ASSSGWNEQF
V: TRBV2; size: -; CDR3: ASSGEAQETQY
V: TRBV6-6; size: -; CDR3: ASSSQRGLKPQH
V: TRBV7-9; size: -; CDR3: ASSLANSESGYT
V: TRBV5-6; size: once; CDR3: ASSFSAGGQQF
V: TRBV5-1; size: -; CDR3: ASSSLTTGGKNIQY
V: TRBV6-5; size: -; CDR3: ASSYEGSVINEQF
V: TRBV28; size: once; CDR3: ASRRLAIGRIDEQF
V: TRBV2; size: once; CDR3: ASTLTGTGSQPQH
V: TRBV5-1; size: -; CDR3: ASSSGLADQLVSYNEQF
V: TRBV6-4; size: -; CDR3: ASSGHRQGREQY
V: TRBV5-1; size: -; CDR3: ASSFSAMETDTQY
V: TRBV9; size: -; CDR3: ASSPLRQASGANVLT
V: TRBV5-5; size: once; CDR3: ASSLTGGGWTEAF
V: TRBV6-5; size: -; CDR3: ASRDRWIGSPLH
V: TRBV5-1; size: -; CDR3: ASSWGTPAGSTDTQY
V: TRBV7-9; size: once; CDR3: ASSSTGVNEQF
V: TRBV2; size: -; CDR3: ASNPIQGANTEAF